The entry that follows covers one T cell receptor (beta chain) sequence. The record originates from a study of blood T cell repertoires in COVID-19. With 6 bases clipped from V and 7 bases from J, the junction kept 9 bases outside the gene matches. The CDR3 contains 16 residues. Germline-derived CDR1 and CDR2 are WNHNN and SYGVQD (reference sequence). The repertoire was sequenced with immunoSEQ multiplex PCR; TCRdb's copy has only in-frame clones and lacks some. The sample includes 250,000 or so clones, roughly 80% of them seen just once. The clonotype comes from a man in his forties or fifties who had recovered from COVID-19. This sequence joins TRBV10-1 and TRBJ2-2; 12 bases match TRBD2. What was sequenced was PBMCs or T cells enriched from blood (not recorded which). CDR3 nucleotide sequence: TGCGCCAGCAGAGAGCTAGCGGGGGGGCCTGGCGGGGAGCTGTTTTTT. It codes for CASRELAGGPGGELFF.